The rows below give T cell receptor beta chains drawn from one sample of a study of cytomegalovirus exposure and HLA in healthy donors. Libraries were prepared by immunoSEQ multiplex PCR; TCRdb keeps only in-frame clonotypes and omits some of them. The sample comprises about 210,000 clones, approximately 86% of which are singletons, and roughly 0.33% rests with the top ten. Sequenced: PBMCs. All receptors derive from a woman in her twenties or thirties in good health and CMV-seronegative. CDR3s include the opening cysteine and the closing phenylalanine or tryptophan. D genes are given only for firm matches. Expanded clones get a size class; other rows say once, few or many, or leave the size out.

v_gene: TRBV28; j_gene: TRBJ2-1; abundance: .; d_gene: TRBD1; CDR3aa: CASSPPGTALNEQFF; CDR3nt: TGTGCCAGCAGTCCACCCGGGACAGCCCTCAATGAGCAGTTCTTC
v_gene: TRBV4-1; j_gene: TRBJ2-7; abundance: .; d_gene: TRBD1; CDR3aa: CASSQRTGDSYEQYF; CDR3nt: TGCGCCAGCAGCCAAAGGACAGGGGACTCCTACGAGCAGTACTTC
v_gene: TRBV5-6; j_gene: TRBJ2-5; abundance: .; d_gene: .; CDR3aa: CASSLRGQETQYF; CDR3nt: TGTGCCAGCAGCTTGAGAGGGCAAGAGACCCAGTACTTC
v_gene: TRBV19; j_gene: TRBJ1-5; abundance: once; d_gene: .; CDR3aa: CASSIGRSNQPQHF; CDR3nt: TGTGCCAGTAGTATTGGCCGTAGCAATCAGCCCCAGCATTTT
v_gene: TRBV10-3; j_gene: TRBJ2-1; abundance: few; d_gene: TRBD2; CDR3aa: CAISDPGVAGGNNEQFF; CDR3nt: TGTGCCATCAGTGACCCCGGGGTAGCGGGAGGCAACAATGAGCAGTTCTTC
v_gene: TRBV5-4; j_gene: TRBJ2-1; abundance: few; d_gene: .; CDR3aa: CATSPGAGYYNEQFF; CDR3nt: TGTGCCACCTCCCCTGGCGCGGGGTACTACAATGAGCAGTTCTTC
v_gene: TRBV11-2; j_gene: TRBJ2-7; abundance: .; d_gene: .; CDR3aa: CASSHGSGAAYEQYF; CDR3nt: TGTGCCAGCAGCCACGGGTCGGGAGCCGCCTACGAGCAGTACTTC
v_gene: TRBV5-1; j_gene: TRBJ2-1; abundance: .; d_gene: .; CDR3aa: CASSPGSPYNEQFF; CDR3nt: TGCGCCAGCAGCCCGGGGAGCCCTTACAATGAGCAGTTCTTC
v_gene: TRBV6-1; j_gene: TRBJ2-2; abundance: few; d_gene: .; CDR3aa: CASSEFVGGGTGELFF; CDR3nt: TGTGCCAGCAGTGAATTCGTGGGAGGGGGAACCGGGGAGCTGTTTTTT
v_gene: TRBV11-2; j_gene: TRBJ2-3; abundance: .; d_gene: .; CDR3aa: CASSLPAGWVDTQYF; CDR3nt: TGTGCCAGCAGCTTACCGGCGGGGTGGGTAGATACGCAGTATTTT
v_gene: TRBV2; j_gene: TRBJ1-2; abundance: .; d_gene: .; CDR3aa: CASSYRPFPGRRGGYTF; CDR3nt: TGTGCCAGCAGTTACCGGCCCTTTCCAGGCCGCCGGGGAGGCTACACCTTC
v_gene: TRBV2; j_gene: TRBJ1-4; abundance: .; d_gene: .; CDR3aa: CASSLLAAANEKLFF; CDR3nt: TGTGCCAGCAGTCTACTTGCAGCGGCGAATGAAAAACTGTTTTTT
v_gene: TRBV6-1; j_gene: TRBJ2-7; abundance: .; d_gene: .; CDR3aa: CASSEGTDYEQYF; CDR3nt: TGTGCCAGCAGTGAAGGGACAGATTACGAGCAGTACTTC
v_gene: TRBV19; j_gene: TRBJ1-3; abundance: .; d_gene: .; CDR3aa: CASRITGTGNTIYF; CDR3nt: TGTGCCAGTAGAATTACAGGGACGGGAAACACCATATATTTT
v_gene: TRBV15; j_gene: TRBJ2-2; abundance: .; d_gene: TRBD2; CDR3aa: CATSNRLGLAGESGELFF; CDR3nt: TGTGCCACCAGCAACCGTCTGGGACTAGCGGGAGAGTCCGGGGAGCTGTTTTTT
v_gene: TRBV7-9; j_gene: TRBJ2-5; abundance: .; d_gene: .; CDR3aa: CASSLMGGETQYF; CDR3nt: TGTGCCAGCAGCTTAATGGGGGGAGAGACCCAGTACTTC
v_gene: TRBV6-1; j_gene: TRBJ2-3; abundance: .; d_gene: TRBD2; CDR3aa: CASSESSGGSSDTQYF; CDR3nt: TGTGCCAGCAGTGAGTCTAGCGGGGGGTCATCGGATACGCAGTATTTT
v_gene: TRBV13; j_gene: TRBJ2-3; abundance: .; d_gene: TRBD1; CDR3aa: CASSLNRGLTQYF; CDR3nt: TGTGCCAGCAGCTTAAACAGGGGGCTTACGCAGTATTTT
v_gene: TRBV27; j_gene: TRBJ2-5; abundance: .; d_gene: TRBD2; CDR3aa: CASSFFRTSGQETQYF; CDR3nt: TGTGCCAGCAGTTTCTTTCGGACTAGCGGCCAAGAGACCCAGTACTTC
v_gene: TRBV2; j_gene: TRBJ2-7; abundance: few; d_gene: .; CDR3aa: CASSGGGRQQYF; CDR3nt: TGTGCCAGCAGTGGGGGGGGCCGTCAGCAGTACTTC
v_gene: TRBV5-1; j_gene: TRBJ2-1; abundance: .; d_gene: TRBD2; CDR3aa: CASSISGGPDEQFF; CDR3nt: TGCGCCAGCAGCATTAGCGGGGGACCGGATGAGCAGTTCTTC
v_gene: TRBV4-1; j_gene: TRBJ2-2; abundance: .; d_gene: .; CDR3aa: CASSQAWRGTVPGELFF; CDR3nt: TGCGCCAGCAGCCAGGCCTGGCGAGGCACCGTTCCCGGGGAGCTGTTTTTT
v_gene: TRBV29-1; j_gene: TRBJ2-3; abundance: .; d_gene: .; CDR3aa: CSVALTGTDTQYF; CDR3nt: TGCAGCGTTGCACTTACCGGCACAGATACGCAGTATTTT
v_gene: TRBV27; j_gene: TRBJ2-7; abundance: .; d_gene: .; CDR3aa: CASSFGRQGETYEQYF; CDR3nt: TGTGCCAGCAGTTTTGGGCGTCAGGGTGAGACCTACGAGCAGTACTTC
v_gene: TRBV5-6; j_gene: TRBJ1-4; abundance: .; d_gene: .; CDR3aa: CASSFGSSNEKLFF; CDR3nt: TGTGCCAGCAGCTTCGGGAGCTCTAATGAAAAACTGTTTTTT
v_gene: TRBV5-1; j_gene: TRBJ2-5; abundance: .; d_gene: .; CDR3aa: CASSAPGTQETQYF; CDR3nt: TGCGCCAGCAGCGCCCCAGGAACCCAAGAGACCCAGTACTTC
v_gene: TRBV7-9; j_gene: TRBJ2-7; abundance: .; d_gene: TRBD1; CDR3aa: CASSSGTGIYEQYF; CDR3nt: TGTGCCAGCAGCTCCGGGACAGGGATCTACGAGCAGTACTTC
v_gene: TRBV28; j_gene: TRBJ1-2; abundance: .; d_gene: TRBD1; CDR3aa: CASRATGGGAVDGYTF; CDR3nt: TGTGCCAGCAGGGCCACGGGAGGGGGCGCAGTAGATGGCTACACCTTC
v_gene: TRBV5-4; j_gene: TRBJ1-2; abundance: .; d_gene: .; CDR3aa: CASSPGVTEGYTF; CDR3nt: TGTGCCAGCAGCCCGGGAGTCACGGAAGGCTACACCTTC
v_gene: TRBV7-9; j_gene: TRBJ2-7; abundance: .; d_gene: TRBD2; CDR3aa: CASTVAGGREQYF; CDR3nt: TGTGCCAGCACCGTAGCGGGAGGGCGCGAGCAGTACTTC
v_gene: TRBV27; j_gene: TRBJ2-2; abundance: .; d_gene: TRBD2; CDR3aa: CASSLSGGQFTGELFF; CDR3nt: TGTGCCAGCAGTTTAAGCGGGGGGCAGTTCACCGGGGAGCTGTTTTTT
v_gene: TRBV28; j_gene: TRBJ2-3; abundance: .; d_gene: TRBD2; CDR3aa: CASLVTSGRAKYF; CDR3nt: TGTGCCAGCCTAGTTACTAGCGGCCGGGCAAAGTATTTT
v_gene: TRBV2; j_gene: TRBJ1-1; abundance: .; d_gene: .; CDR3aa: CASKEEGTEAFF; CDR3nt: TGTGCCAGCAAGGAGGAAGGCACTGAAGCTTTCTTT
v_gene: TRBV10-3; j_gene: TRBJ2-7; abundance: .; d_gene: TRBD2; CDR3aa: CAIRLAGTYEQYF; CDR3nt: TGTGCCATCAGACTAGCGGGCACCTACGAGCAGTACTTC
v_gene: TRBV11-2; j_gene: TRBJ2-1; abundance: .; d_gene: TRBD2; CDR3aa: CASSFSSGRYNEQFF; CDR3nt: TGTGCCAGCAGCTTTTCTAGCGGGAGGTACAATGAGCAGTTCTTC
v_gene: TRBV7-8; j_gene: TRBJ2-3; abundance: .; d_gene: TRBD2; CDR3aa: CASSFLRGGSTDTQYF; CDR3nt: TGTGCCAGCAGCTTCTTGCGGGGGGGAAGCACAGATACGCAGTATTTT
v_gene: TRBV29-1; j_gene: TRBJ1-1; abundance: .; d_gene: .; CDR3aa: CSVEGGLNTEAFF; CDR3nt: TGCAGCGTTGAAGGGGGCTTGAACACTGAAGCTTTCTTT
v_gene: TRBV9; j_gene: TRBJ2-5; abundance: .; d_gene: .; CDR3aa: CASSVGGGQETQYF; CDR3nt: TGTGCCAGCAGCGTGGGGGGGGGCCAGGAGACCCAGTACTTC
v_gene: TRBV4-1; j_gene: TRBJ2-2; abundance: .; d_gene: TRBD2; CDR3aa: CASSQDLGLATGELFF; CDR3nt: TGCGCCAGCAGCCAAGATCTGGGACTAGCAACCGGGGAGCTGTTTTTT
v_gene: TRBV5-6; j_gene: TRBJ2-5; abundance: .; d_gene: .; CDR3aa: CASGFGTQWQTQYF; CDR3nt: TGTGCCAGCGGGTTCGGGACTCAATGGCAGACCCAGTACTTC
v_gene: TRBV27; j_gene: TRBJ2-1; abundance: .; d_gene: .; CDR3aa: CASSPQAPSYNEQFF; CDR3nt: TGTGCCAGCAGCCCTCAGGCTCCATCCTACAATGAGCAGTTCTTC
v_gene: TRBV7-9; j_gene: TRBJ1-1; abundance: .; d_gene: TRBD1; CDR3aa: CASSLGDSTEAFF; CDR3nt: TGTGCCAGCAGCTTAGGGGACAGCACTGAAGCTTTCTTT
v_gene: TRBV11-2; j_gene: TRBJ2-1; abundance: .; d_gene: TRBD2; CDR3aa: CASSLASGGYSYNEQFF; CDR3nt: TGTGCCAGCAGCTTAGCTAGCGGGGGGTATTCCTACAATGAGCAGTTCTTC
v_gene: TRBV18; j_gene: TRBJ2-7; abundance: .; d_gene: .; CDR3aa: CASSPPAGYEQYF; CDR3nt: TGTGCCAGCTCCCCCCCCGCCGGGTACGAGCAGTACTTC
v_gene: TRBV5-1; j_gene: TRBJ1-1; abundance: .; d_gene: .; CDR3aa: CASSPTGGVNTEAFF; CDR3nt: TGCGCCAGCAGCCCTACGGGAGGCGTGAACACTGAAGCTTTCTTT
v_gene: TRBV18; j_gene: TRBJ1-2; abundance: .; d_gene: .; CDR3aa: CASSPGRTNYGYTF; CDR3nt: TGTGCCAGCTCACCAGGGAGGACTAACTATGGCTACACCTTC
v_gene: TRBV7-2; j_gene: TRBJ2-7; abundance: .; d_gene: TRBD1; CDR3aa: CASSLLGRGTYEQYF; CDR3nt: TGTGCCAGCAGCTTACTTGGCAGGGGGACGTACGAGCAGTACTTC
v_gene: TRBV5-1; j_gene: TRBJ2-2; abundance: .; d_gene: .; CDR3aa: CASSSDRNTGELFF; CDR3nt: TGCGCCAGCAGCTCGGACAGGAACACCGGGGAGCTGTTTTTT
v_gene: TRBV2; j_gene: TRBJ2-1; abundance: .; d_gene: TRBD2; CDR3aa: CASRYRLAVYNEQFF; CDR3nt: TGTGCCAGCCGATACAGACTAGCGGTTTACAATGAGCAGTTCTTC
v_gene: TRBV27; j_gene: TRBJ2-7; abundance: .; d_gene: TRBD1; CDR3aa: CASSSDRGDEQYF; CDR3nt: TGTGCCAGCAGCTCCGACAGGGGGGACGAGCAGTACTTC